One and the same sample provided the 11 T cell receptor beta chains below, sequenced in a study of regulatory T cells in long-lasting Graves disease. Time point of the sample: persistent/refractory GD, antithyroid drugs over 5 years with positive TRAb. Scientists built the TCR library using RNA that was extracted from PBMCs. Relying on iRepertoire HTBI primers and Arm-PCR of CDR3 regions, the team built TCR beta libraries. TCRdb itself ran the multiplex PCR reads through MiXCR, one entry per CDR3 protein. The sample consists of more than 650,000 distinct CDR3 sequences, about 32% of them appearing once. The source material was peripheral blood mononuclear cells (PBMCs), sampled when the disease was refractory, from a patient treated with antithyroid drugs. These receptors all stem from a female donor with Graves disease.

The gene calls are TRBV7-9 and TRBJ1-1, with D unresolved. With 5 bases removed from V and 4 bases from J, the gap between germline ends came to 11 bases. The CDR3 spans 13 residues. Looked up from germline, CDR1 is SEHNR and CDR2 is FQNEAQ (reference sequence). CDR3 protein: CASSHPQITEAFF. CDR3 in DNA: TGTGCCAGCAGCCATCCTCAGATCACTGAAGCTTTCTTT.

This clonotype has a count of ten or more. The chain recombines TRBV6-1 with TRBJ1-1, with D uncertain. V dropped 6 bases and J dropped 2 bases, with 19 bases sitting between them. Germline V gene sequence: CDR1 MNHNS, CDR2 SASEGT. The CDR3 spans 16 residues. CDR3 sequence: CASRTRRVLSNTEAFF. In DNA, the CDR3 is TGTGCCAGCAGAACGAGGCGGGTACTAAGCAACACTGAAGCTTTCTTT.

This clonotype has more than one count but fewer than ten. V usage is TRBV11-2 and J usage is TRBJ2-7, with 8 bases that match TRBD2. J lost 3 bases, V lost 4 bases, and 11 bases had no gene match. CDR1 SGHAT and CDR2 FQNNGV come from the germline V gene. The CDR3 covers 16 residues. In DNA form, the CDR3 reads TGTGCCAGCAGCTCCGCCAGGGGCGGGAGGATCTACGAGCAGTACTTC. As protein: CASSSARGGRIYEQYF. Based on the CDR3 plus reference TRBV11-2 and TRBJ2-7, the full variable domain is EAGVAQSPRYKIIEKRQSVAFWCNPISGHATLYWYQQILGQGPKLLIQFQNNGVVDDSQLPKDRFSAERLKGVDSTLKIQPAKLEDSAVYLCASSSARGGRIYEQYFGPGTRLTVT.

The rearrangement joins TRBV20-1 to TRBJ2-7; a weak D match, TRBD1 (6 bases). Trimming stripped 4 bases from V and 3 bases from J, with 10 bases between. The CDR3 spans 12 residues. CDR1 and CDR2 from the germline V gene are DFQATT and SNEGSKA (reference sequence). The CDR3 protein is CSANARGYEQYF. Here the CDR3 DNA reads TGCAGTGCTAACGCCAGGGGCTACGAGCAGTACTTC.

The rearrangement uses TRBV19 and TRBJ1-1, with D perhaps matching TRBD1 (5 bases). Trimming removed 6 bases at V and 5 bases at J, with 7 bases between. Germline CDR1 reads LNHDA; CDR2 reads SQIVND (reference sequence). The CDR3 is made up of 11 amino acids. The CDR3 DNA sequence: TGTGCCAGTAGGGAGGGGACTGAAGCTTTCTTT. Amino acid sequence: CASREGTEAFF.

This clonotype came up a few times. The gene calls are TRBV12-3 or TRBV12-4 and TRBJ2-4; 8 positions agree with TRBD2. The CDR3 spans 15 residues. V lost 1 base to trimming and J lost 5 bases; unmatched junction nucleotides: 4. The CDR3 is CASSLVREGQNIQYF. CDR3 in DNA: TGTGCCAGCAGTTTAGTTCGGGAGGGCCAAAACATTCAGTACTTC.

CDR3 sequence (DNA): TGTGCCAGCAGTTCGAATCCGGGAAATGAAGCTTTCTTT. It codes for CASSSNPGNEAFF. The chain combines TRBV28 with TRBJ1-1, with unresolved D. In germline, CDR1 is MDHEN, CDR2 SYDVKM. Trimming removed 4 bases at V and 7 bases at J, with 13 bases between. The CDR3 sequence is 13 residues long.

J is TRBJ1-5 and V is TRBV19; no definite D call. The germline V and J ends were trimmed by 7 bases and 2 bases, with 18 bases remaining between them. The length of the CDR3 is 16 residues. CDR1 and CDR2 (germline): LNHDA, SQIVND (reference sequence). The CDR3 here is CASTPTLGSRNQPQHF. The CDR3 bases are TGTGCCAGTACCCCAACGCTAGGGTCCCGCAATCAGCCCCAGCATTTT.

This chain joins TRBV27 and TRBJ1-4; D is unclear. The CDR3 contains 16 residues. V was clipped by 2 bases and J by 3 bases, with 13 bases between them. The V gene's germline CDR1 is MNHEY and CDR2 SMNVEV (reference sequence). Written as DNA, the CDR3 is TGTGCCAGCAGTTTAACCGTTCGAGCAGCTAATGAAAAACTGTTTTTT. This translates into CASSLTVRAANEKLFF.

This clonotype appeared many times. CDR3 sequence reads: CASSLYGRAHEQYF. CDR3 DNA sequence: TGTGCCAGCAGTTTATATGGCAGGGCCCACGAGCAGTACTTC. V is TRBV28 and J is TRBJ2-7; a possible D gene is TRBD1 (5 bases). Germline V gene sequence: CDR1 MDHEN, CDR2 SYDVKM. Between the trimmed V and J ends, which lost 1 base and 5 bases, there was a span of 12 bases. This CDR3 has 14 residues.

The chain links TRBV12-5 to TRBJ1-2; the match to TRBD1 covers 7 bases. Germline V gene lookup returns CDR1 LGHNT and CDR2 FRNRAP. The V gene end was trimmed by 5 bases and the J gene end by 2 bases; junction bases not matched to a gene: 8. The CDR3 sequence is 15 residues long. This CDR3 is CASGGMTGSNYGYTF. The CDR3 nucleotides are TGTGCTAGTGGTGGAATGACAGGGTCCAACTATGGCTACACCTTC.